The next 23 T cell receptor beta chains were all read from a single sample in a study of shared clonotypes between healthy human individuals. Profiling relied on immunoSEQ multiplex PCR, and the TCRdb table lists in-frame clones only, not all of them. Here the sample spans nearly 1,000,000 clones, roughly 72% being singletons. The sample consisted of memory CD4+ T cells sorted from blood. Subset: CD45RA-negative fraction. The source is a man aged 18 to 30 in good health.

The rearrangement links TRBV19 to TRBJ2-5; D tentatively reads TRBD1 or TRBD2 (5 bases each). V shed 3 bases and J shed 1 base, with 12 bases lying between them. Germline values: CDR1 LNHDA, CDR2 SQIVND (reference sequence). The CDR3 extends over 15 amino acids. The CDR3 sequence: CASSISWGTQETQYF. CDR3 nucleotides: TGTGCCAGTAGTATCTCGTGGGGGACCCAAGAGACCCAGTACTTC.

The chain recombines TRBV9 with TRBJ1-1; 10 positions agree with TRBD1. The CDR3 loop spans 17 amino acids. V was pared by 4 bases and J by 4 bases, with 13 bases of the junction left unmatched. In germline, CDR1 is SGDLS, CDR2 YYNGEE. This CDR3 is CASSFRDRGGPGTEAFF. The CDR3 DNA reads TGTGCCAGCAGCTTCCGGGACAGGGGAGGACCGGGCACTGAAGCTTTCTTT. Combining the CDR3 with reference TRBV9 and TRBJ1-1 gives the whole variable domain DSGVTQTPKHLITATGQRVTLRCSPRSGDLSVYWYQQSLDQGLQFLIQYYNGEERAKGNILERFSAQQFPDLHSELNLSSLELGDSALYFCASSFRDRGGPGTEAFFGQGTRLTVV.

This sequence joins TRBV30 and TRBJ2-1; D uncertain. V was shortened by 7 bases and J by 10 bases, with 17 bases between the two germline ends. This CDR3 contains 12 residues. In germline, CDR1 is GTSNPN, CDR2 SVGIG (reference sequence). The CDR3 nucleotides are TGTGCCTCCACGCCCCGATCGAGGGAGCAGTTCTTC. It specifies CASTPRSREQFF.

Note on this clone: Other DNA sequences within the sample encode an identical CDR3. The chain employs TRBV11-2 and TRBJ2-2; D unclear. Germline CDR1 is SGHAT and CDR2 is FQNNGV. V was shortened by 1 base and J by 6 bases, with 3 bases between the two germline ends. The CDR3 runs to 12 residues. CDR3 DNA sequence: TGTGCCAGCAGCTTAGGTCCCGGGGAGCTGTTTTTT. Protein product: CASSLGPGELFF. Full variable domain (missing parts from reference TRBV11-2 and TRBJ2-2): EAGVAQSPRYKIIEKRQSVAFWCNPISGHATLYWYQQILGQGPKLLIQFQNNGVVDDSQLPKDRFSAERLKGVDSTLKIQPAKLEDSAVYLCASSLGPGELFFGEGSRLTVL.

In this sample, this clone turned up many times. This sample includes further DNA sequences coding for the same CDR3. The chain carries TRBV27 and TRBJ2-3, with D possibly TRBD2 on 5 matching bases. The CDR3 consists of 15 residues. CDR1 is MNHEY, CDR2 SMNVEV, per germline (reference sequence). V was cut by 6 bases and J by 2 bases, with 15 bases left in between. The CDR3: CASSPRGRPTDTQYF. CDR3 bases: TGTGCCAGCAGCCCTCGCGGGCGGCCCACAGATACGCAGTATTTT.

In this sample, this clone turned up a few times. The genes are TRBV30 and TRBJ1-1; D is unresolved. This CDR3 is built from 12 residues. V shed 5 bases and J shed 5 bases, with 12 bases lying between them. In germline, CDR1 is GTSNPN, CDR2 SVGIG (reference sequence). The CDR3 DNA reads TGTGCCTGGTCTGGGGAGAGGACTGAAGCTTTCTTT. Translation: CAWSGERTEAFF.

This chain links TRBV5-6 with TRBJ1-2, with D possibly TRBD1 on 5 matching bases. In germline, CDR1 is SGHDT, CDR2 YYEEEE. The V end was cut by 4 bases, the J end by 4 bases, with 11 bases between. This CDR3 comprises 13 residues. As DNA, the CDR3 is TGTGCCAGCAGCCCGGGACTACTCTATGGCTACACCTTC. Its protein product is CASSPGLLYGYTF.

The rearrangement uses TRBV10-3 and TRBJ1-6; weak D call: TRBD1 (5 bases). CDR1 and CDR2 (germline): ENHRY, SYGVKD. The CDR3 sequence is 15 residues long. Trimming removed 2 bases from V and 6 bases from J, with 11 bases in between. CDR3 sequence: CAISEGDSSNSPLHF. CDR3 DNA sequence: TGTGCCATCAGTGAGGGAGACAGTAGTAATTCACCCCTCCACTTT.

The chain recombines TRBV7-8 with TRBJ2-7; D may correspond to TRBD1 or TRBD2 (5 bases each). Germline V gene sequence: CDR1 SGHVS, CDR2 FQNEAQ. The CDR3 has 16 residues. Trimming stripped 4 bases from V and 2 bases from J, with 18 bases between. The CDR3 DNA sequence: TGTGCCAGCAGCTATCCTGCCGGGACGCAAGCCTACGAGCAGTACTTC. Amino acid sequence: CASSYPAGTQAYEQYF.

The CDR3 DNA reads TGTGCCAGCAGCCCTGGGACAGGGGGTGGGAACACTGAAGCTTTCTTT. Residues: CASSPGTGGGNTEAFF. The chain employs TRBV7-2 and TRBJ1-1; 11 bases line up with TRBD1. This CDR3 contains 16 residues. Germline CDR1 SGHTA, CDR2 FQGNSA. With 5 bases clipped from V and 1 base from J, the junction kept 6 bases outside the gene matches.

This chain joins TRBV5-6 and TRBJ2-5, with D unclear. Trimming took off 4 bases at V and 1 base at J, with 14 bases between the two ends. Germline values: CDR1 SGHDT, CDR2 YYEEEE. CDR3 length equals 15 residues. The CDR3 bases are TGTGCCAGCAGCACCTTTCAGTACCTCCAAGAGACCCAGTACTTC. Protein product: CASSTFQYLQETQYF.

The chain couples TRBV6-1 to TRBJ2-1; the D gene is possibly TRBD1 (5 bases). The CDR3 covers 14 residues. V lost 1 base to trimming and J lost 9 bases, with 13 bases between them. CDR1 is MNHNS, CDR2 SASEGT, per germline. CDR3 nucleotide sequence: TGTGCCAGCAGTGAAGGCAGGGTCACCGGTGAGCAGTTCTTC. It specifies CASSEGRVTGEQFF.

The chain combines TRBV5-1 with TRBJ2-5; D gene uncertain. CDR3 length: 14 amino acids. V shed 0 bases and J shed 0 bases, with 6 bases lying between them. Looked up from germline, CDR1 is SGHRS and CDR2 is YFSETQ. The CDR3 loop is CASSLVGNQETQYF. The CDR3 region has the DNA TGCGCCAGCAGCTTGGTGGGGAACCAAGAGACCCAGTACTTC.

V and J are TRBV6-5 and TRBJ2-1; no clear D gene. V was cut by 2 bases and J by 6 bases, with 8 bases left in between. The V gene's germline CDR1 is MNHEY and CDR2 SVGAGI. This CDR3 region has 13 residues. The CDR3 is CASSYLYSNEQFF. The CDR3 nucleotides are TGTGCCAGCAGTTACCTGTATTCCAATGAGCAGTTCTTC.

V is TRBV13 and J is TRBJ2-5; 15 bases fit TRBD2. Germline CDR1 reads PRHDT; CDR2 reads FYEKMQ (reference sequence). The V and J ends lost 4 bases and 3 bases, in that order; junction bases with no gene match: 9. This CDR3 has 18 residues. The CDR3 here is CASSSLGTSGRPKETQYF. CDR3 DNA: TGTGCCAGCAGCTCCCTGGGGACTAGCGGGAGGCCGAAAGAGACCCAGTACTTC.

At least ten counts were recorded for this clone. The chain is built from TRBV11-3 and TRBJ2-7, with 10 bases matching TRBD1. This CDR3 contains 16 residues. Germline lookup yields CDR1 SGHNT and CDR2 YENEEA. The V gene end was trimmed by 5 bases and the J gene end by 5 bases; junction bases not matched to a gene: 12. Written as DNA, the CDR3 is TGTGCCAGCAGCCATACCGGGACAGGGGTCGGAAACGAGCAGTACTTC. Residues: CASSHTGTGVGNEQYF. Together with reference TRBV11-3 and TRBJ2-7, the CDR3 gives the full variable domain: EAGVVQSPRYKIIEKKQPVAFWCNPISGHNTLYWYLQNLGQGPELLIRYENEEAVDDSQLPKDRFSAERLKGVDSTLKIQPAELGDSAVYLCASSHTGTGVGNEQYFGPGTRLTVT.

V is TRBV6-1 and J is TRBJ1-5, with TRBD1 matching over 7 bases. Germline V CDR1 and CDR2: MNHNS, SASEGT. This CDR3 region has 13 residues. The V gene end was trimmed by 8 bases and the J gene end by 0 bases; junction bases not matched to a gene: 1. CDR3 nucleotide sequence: TGTGCCAGCGACAGGGATAGCAATCAGCCCCAGCATTTT. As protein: CASDRDSNQPQHF.

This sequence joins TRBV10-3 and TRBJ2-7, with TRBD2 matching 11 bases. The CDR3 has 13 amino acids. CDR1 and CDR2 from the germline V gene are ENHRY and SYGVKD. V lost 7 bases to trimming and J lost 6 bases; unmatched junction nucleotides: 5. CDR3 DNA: TGTGCCATCAAGCTAGCGGGAGGTTCCGAGCAGTACTTC. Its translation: CAIKLAGGSEQYF.

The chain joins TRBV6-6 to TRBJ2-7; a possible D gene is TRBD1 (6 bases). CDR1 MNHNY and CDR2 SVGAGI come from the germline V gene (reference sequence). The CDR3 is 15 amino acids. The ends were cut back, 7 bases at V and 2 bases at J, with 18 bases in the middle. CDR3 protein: CASTHGRGPPYEQYF. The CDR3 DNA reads TGTGCCAGCACCCACGGCAGGGGTCCCCCCTACGAGCAGTACTTC.

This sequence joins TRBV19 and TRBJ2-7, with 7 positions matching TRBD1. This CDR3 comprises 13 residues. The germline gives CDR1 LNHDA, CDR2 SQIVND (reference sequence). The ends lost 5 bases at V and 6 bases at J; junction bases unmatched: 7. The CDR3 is CASSDRGRGEQYF. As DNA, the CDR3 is TGTGCCAGTAGTGATAGGGGGCGCGGCGAGCAGTACTTC.

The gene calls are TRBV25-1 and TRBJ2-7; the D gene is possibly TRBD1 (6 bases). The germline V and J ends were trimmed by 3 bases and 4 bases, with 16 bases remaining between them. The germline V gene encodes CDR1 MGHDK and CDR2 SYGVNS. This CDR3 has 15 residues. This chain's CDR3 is CASSEGHPGLYEQYF. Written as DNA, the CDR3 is TGTGCCAGCAGTGAGGGACACCCGGGTCTATACGAGCAGTACTTC.

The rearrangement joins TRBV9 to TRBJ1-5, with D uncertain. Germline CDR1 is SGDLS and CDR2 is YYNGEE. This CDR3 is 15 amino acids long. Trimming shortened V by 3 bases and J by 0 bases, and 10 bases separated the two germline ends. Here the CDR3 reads CASSASSSSNQPQHF. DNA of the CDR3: TGTGCCAGCAGCGCTTCCTCAAGTAGCAATCAGCCCCAGCATTTT.

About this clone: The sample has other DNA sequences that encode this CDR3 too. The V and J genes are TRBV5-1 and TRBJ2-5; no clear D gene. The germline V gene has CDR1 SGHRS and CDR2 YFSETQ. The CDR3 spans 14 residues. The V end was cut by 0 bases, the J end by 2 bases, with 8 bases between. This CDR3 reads CASSLEGNQETQYF. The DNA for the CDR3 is TGCGCCAGCAGCTTGGAGGGCAATCAAGAGACCCAGTACTTC.